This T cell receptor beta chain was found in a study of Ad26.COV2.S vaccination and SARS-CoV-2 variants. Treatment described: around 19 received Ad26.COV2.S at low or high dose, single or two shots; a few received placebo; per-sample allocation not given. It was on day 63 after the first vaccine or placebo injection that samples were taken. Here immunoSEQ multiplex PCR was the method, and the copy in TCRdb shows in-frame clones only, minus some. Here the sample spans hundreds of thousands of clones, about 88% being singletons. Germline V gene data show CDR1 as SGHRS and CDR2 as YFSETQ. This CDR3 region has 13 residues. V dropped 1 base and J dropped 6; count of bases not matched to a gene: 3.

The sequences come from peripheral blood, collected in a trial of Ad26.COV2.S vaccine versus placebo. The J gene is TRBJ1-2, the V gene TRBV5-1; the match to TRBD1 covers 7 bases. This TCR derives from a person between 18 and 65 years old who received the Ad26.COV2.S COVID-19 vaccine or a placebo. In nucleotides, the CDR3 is TGCGCCAGCAGCTTGACTACAGGGGATGGCTACACCTTC. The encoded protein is CASSLTTGDGYTF.